This TCR beta chain stems from a study of T cells after posttransplantation cyclophosphamide. Treatment was busulfan-fludarabine conditioning, a marrow graft, and cyclophosphamide on days +3 and +4. Assay used: immunoSEQ multiplex PCR; TCRdb lists only in-frame clones, some missing. The sample holds roughly 20 clones. Findings and caveats of the study: Skin and GI biopsies were sampled at least 45-fold shallower than blood. Later blood repertoires were often dominated by clones from the donor CD8+ memory compartment. Blood and skin or GI T cell repertoires showed limited TRB overlap. Recipient CMV seropositivity and CMV reactivation strongly tracked TRB clonality.

As regards this clone: Its antigen remains unknown.

Per germline, CDR1 LNHDA and CDR2 SQIVND (reference sequence). The J segment lost 4 bases and the V segment lost 5 bases, leaving 7 bases of the junction unmatched. The CDR3 covers 14 residues. The sample here was skin tissue, taken after allogeneic stem cell transplant with posttransplant cyclophosphamide. The TCR sequence derives from a female patient in her forties or fifties who received an allogeneic stem cell transplant from a related donor, was CMV-positive, and had no GVHD. Some of the T cells may derive from the graft donor. This chain links TRBV19 with TRBJ1-2, with TRBD1 matching 7 bases. The CDR3: CASSHDRAAYGYTF. The CDR3 bases are TGTGCCAGTAGTCATGACAGGGCCGCCTATGGCTACACCTTC.